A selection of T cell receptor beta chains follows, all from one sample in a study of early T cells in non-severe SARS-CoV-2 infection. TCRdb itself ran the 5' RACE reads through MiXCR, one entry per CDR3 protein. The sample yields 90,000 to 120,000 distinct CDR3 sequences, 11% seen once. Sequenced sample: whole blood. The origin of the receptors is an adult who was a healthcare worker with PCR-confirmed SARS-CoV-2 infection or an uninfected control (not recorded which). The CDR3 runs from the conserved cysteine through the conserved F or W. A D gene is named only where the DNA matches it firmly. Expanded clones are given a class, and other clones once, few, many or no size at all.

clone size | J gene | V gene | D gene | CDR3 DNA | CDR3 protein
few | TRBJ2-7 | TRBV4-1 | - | TGCGCCAGCAGCCAAGGATTAGGGGGAGGCCCCTACGAGCAGTACTTC | CASSQGLGGGPYEQYF
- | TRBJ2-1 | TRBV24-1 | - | TGTGCCACCAGTGGCCTAGACCCCAATGAGCAGTTCTTC | CATSGLDPNEQFF
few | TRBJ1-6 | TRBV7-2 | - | TGTGCCAGCAGCTTCGACAGAGGCGGATCACCCCTCCACTTT | CASSFDRGGSPLHF
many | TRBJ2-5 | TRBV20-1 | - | TGCAGTGCTATCAGGACAGCCCAAGAGACCCAGTACTTC | CSAIRTAQETQYF
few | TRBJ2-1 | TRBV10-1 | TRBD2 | TGCGCCAGCAGTACCCGGACTAGCGGGAGGTGGAATGAGCAGTTCTTC | CASSTRTSGRWNEQFF
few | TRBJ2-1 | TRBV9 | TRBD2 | TGTGCCAGCAGCGGCGCCGGGACTAGCGGCTCAAATGAGCAGTTCTTC | CASSGAGTSGSNEQFF
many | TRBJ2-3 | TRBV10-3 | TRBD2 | TGTGCCATCAAGCCGGGACTAGCGGGAGCAGATACGCAGTATTTT | CAIKPGLAGADTQYF
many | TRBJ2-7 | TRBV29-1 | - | TGCAGCGGGGGGTCAAATTCCTACGAGCAGTACTTC | CSGGSNSYEQYF
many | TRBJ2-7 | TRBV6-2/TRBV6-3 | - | TGTGCCAGCGGAACAGGGACCTACGAGCAGTACTTC | CASGTGTYEQYF
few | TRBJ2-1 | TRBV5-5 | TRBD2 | TGTGCCAGCAGCTGGGGGACTAGCTTCTACAATGAGCAGTTCTTC | CASSWGTSFYNEQFF
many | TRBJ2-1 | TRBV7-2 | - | TGTGCCAGCAGCTTATCAACCGGGACCCCAGCTCGGGAGCAGTTCTTC | CASSLSTGTPAREQFF
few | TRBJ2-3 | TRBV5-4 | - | TGTGCCAGCAGCTTGGCCATTGAATCCACAGATACGCAGTATTTT | CASSLAIESTDTQYF
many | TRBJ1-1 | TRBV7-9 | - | TGTGCCAGCCGAGGCGAGGCCACTGAAGCTTTCTTT | CASRGEATEAFF
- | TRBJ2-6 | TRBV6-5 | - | TGTGCCAGCATGAGGCAGGGCTACTCTGGGGCCAACGTCCTGACTTTC | CASMRQGYSGANVLTF
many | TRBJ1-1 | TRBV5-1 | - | TGCGCCAGCCGAGTAAGCCCGGGGTCTGAAGCTTTCTTT | CASRVSPGSEAFF
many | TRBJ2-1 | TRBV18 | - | TGTGCCAGCTCCCGGAATCGGGACTCCCTTCGCAATGAGCAGTTCTTC | CASSRNRDSLRNEQFF
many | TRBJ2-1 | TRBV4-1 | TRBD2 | TGCGCCAGCAGCCAAGAGCGCCGCGGGAGCTCCTACAATGAGCAGTTCTTC | CASSQERRGSSYNEQFF
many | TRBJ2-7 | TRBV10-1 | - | TGCGCCAGCAGTGAGTCGAATAGCGGAGCTTCCGAGCAGTACTTC | CASSESNSGASEQYF
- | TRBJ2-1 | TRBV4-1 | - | TGCGCCAGCAGCCAAGATGAGAAGCAGTTCTTC | CASSQDEKQFF
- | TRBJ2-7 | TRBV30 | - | TGTGCCTGGAGTGTATATCAACAGGCCTACGAGCAGTACTTC | CAWSVYQQAYEQYF
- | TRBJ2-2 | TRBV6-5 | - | TGTGCCAGCAGTTACTACGTAGGGGTAAACACCGGGGAGCTGTTTTTT | CASSYYVGVNTGELFF
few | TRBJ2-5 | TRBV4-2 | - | TGTGCCAGCAGCCAAGACGGGACAACACAAGAGACCCCCTACTTC | CASSQDGTTQETPYF
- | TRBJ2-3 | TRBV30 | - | TGTGCCTGGAGTGTGATTGGGGGAGATACGCAGTATTTT | CAWSVIGGDTQYF
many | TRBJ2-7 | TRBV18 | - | TGTGCCAGCTCATGGGACGGGCGGGACGAGCAGTACTTC | CASSWDGRDEQYF
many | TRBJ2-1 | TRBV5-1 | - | TGCGCCAGCAGCTTGGAAGGCAGGGAGCAGTTCTTC | CASSLEGREQFF
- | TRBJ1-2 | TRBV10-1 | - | TGCGCCAGCAGTGTGGTCCGACGGGGGACTGATGGCTACACCTTC | CASSVVRRGTDGYTF
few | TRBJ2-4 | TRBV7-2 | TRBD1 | TGTGCCAGCAGCCGCGACAGGGGTGGAAAAAACATTCAGTACTTC | CASSRDRGGKNIQYF
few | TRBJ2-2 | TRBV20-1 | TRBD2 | TGCAGTGCTCTTTCTCTAGCGGGTAGAGCTACCGGGGAGCTGTTTTTT | CSALSLAGRATGELFF
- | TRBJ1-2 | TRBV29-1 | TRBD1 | TGCAGCGTCTATGGGACAGGGGGCTCCTATGGCTACACCTTC | CSVYGTGGSYGYTF
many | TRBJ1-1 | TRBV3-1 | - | TGTGCCAGCAGCCACCAGCCAGGAAGGGACACTGAAGCTTTCTTT | CASSHQPGRDTEAFF